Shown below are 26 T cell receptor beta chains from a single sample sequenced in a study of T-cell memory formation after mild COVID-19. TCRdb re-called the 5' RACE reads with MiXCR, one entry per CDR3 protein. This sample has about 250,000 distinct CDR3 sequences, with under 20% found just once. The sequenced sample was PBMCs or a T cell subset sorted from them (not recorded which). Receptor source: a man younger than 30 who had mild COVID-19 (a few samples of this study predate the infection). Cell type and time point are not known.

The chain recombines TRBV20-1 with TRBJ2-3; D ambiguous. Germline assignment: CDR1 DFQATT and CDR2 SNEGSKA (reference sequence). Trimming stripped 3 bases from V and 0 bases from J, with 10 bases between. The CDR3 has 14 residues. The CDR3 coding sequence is TGCAGTGCTAGGCACTATGATAGCACAGATACGCAGTATTTT. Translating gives CSARHYDSTDTQYF.

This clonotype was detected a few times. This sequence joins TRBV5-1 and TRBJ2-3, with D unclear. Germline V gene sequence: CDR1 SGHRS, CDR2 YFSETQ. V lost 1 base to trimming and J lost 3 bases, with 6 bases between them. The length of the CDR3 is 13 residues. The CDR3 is CASSLTPTDTQYF. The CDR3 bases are TGCGCCAGCAGCTTGACCCCGACAGATACGCAGTATTTT.

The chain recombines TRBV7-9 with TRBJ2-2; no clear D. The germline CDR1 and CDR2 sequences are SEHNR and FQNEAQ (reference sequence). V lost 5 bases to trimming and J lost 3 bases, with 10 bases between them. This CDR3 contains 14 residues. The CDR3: CASSPLRDTGELFF. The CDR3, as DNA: TGTGCCAGCAGCCCGCTCCGGGACACCGGGGAGCTGTTTTTT.

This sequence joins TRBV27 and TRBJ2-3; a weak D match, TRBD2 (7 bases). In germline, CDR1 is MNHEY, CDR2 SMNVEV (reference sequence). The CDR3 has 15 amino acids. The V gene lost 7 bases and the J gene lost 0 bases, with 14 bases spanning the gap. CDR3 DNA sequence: TGTGCCAGCAACGGTCGGGGGGCGAGCACAGATACGCAGTATTTT. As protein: CASNGRGASTDTQYF.

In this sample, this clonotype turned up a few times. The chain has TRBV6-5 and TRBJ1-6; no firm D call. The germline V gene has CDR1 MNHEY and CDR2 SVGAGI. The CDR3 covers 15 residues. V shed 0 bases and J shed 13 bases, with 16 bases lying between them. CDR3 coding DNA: TGTGCCAGCAGTTACTCGGTCCAAAACCGAGTCCCCCTCCACTTT. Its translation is CASSYSVQNRVPLHF.

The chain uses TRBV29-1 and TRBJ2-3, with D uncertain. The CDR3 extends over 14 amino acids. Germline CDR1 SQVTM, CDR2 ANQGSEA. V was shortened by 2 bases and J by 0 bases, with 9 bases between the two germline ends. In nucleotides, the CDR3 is TGCAGCGTTGAAAGGCCTGACAGCACAGATACGCAGTATTTT. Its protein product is CSVERPDSTDTQYF.

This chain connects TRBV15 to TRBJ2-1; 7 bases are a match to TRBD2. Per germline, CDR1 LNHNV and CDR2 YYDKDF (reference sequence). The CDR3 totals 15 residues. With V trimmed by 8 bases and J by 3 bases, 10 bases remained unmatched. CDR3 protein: CATSPAGNIYNEQFF. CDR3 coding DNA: TGTGCCACCTCTCCAGCGGGGAACATCTACAATGAGCAGTTCTTC.

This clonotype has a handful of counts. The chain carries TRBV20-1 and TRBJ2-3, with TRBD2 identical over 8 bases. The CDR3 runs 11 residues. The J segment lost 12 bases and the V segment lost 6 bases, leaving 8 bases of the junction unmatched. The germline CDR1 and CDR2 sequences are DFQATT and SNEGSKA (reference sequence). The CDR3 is CSADTGGPQYF. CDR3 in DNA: TGCAGTGCGGATACGGGGGGGCCCCAGTATTTT.

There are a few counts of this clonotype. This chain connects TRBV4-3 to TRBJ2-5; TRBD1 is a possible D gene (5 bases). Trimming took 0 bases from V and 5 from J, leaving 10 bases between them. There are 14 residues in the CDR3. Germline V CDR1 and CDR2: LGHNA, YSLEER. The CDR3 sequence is CASSQEGRFETQYF. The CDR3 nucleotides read TGCGCCAGCAGCCAAGAGGGGCGCTTCGAGACCCAGTACTTC.

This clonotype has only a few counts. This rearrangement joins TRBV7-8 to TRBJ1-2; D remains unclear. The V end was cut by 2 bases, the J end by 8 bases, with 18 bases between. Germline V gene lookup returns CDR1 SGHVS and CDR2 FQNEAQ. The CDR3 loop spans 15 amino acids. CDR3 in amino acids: CASSLLGSRSYGYTF. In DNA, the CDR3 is TGTGCCAGCAGCTTATTAGGTTCCAGGAGCTACGGCTACACCTTC.

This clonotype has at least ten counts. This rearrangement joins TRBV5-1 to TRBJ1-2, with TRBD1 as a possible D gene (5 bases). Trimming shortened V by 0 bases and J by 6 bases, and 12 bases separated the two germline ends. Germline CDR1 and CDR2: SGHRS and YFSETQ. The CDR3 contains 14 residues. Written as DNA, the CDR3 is TGCGCCAGCAGCTTGGGGGGGGAGGGCCATGGCTACACCTTC. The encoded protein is CASSLGGEGHGYTF.

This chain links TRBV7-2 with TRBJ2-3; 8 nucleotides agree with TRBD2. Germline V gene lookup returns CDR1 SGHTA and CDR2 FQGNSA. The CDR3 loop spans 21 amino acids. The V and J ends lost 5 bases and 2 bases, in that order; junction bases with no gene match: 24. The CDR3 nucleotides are TGTGCCAGCAGCCATCCCCGGCGGGGGGCCGACCATCGAATAAACACAGATACGCAGTATTTT. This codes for CASSHPRRGADHRINTDTQYF.

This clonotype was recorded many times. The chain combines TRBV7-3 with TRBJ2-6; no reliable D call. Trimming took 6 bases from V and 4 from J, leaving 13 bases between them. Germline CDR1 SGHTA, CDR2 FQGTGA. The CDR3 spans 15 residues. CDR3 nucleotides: TGTGCCAGCAGGGACGGTACTGCGGGGGCCAACGTCCTGACTTTC. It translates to CASRDGTAGANVLTF.

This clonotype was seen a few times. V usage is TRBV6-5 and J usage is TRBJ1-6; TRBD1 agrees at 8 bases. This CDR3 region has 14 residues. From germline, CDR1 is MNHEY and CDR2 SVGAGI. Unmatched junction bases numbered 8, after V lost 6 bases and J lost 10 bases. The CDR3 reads CASRPGTGDSPLHF. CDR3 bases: TGTGCCAGCAGACCCGGGACAGGAGACTCACCCCTCCACTTT.

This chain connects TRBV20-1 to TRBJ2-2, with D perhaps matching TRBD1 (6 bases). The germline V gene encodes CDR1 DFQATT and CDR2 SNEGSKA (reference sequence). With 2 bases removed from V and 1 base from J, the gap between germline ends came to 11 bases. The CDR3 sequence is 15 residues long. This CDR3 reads CSARPGQRNTGELFF. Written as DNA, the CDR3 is TGCAGTGCTAGACCTGGACAGAGGAACACCGGGGAGCTGTTTTTT.

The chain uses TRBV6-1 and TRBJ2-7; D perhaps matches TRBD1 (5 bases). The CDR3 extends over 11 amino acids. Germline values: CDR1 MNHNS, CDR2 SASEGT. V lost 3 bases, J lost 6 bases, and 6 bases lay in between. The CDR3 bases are TGTGCCAGCAGTGACAGGGCCGAGCAGTACTTC. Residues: CASSDRAEQYF.

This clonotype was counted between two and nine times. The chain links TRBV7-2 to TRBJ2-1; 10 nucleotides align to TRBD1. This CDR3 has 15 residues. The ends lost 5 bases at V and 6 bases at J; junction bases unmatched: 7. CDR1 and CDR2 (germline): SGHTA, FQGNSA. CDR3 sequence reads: CASSTGQGVFNEQFF. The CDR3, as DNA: TGTGCCAGCAGCACCGGACAGGGGGTTTTCAATGAGCAGTTCTTC. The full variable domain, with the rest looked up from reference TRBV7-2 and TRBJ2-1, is GAGVSQSPSNKVTEKGKDVELRCDPISGHTALYWYRQSLGQGLEFLIYFQGNSAPDKSGLPSDRFSAERTGGSVSTLTIQRTQQEDSAVYLCASSTGQGVFNEQFFGPGTRLTVL.

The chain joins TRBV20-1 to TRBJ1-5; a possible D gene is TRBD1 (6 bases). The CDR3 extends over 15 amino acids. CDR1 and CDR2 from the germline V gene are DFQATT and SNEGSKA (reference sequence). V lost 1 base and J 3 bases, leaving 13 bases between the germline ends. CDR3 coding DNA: TGCAGTGCTAGAGTTGGGGGGGCTATCAATCAGCCCCAGCATTTT. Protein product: CSARVGGAINQPQHF.

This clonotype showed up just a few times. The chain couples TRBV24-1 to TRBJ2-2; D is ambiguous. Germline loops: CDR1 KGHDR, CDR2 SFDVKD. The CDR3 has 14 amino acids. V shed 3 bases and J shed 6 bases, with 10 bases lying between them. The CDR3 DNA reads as TGTGCCACCAGTGATCCGAATCATCCCGGGGAGCTGTTTTTT. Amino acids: CATSDPNHPGELFF.

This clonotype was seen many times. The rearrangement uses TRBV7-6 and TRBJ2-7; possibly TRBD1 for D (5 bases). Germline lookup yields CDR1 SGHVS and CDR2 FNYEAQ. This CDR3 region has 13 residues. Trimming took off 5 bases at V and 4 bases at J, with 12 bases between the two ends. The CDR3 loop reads CASSPRTKYEQYF. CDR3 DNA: TGTGCCAGCAGCCCTCGGACAAAATACGAGCAGTACTTC. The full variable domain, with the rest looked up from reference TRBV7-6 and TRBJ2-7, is GAGVSQSPRYKVTKRGQDVALRCDPISGHVSLYWYRQALGQGPEFLTYFNYEAQQDKSGLPNDRFSAERPEGSISTLTIQRTEQRDSAMYRCASSPRTKYEQYFGPGTRLTVT.

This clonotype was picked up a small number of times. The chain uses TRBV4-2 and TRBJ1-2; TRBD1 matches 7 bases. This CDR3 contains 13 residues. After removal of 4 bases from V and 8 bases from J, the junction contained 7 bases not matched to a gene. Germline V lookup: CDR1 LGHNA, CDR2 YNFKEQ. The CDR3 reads CASSPGTEGGYTF. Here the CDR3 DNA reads TGTGCCAGCAGCCCAGGGACAGAAGGGGGCTACACCTTC.

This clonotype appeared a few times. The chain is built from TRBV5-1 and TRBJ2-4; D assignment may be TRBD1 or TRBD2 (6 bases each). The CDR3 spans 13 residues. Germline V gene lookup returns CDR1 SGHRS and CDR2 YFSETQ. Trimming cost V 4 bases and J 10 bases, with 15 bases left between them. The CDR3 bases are TGCGCCAGCAGCCCGGGGGCCCCCCCGATTCAGTACTTC. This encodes CASSPGAPPIQYF.

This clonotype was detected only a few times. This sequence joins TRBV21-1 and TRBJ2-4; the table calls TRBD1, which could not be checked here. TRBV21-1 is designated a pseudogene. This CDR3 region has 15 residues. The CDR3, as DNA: TGTGCCAGCAGCAAAGTGTCGCCCGGCCAAAACATTCAGTACTTC. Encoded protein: CASSKVSPGQNIQYF.

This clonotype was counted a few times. CDR3 loop: CASSYRRDTGISGELFF. The CDR3 region has the DNA TGTGCCAGCAGTTACCGCCGGGACACGGGTATCTCCGGGGAGCTGTTTTTT. The J gene is TRBJ2-2, the V gene TRBV6-5; D perhaps matches TRBD1 (6 bases). The CDR3 is 17 residues long. V dropped 2 bases and J dropped 6 bases, with 19 bases sitting between them. The germline V gene has CDR1 MNHEY and CDR2 SVGAGI.

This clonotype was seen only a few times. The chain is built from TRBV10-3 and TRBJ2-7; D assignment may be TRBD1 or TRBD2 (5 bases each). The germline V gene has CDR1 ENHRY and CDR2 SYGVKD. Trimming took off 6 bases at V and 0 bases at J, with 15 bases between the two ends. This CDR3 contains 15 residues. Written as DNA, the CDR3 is TGTGCCATCAGGGGGGACCTATTAAACTCCTACGAGCAGTACTTC. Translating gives CAIRGDLLNSYEQYF.

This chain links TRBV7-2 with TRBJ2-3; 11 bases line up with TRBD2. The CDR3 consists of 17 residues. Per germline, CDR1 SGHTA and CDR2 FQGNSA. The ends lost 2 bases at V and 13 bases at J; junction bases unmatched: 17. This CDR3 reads CASSLRASGGRGPMKYF. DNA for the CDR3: TGTGCCAGCAGCTTACGGGCTAGCGGGGGGCGGGGCCCGATGAAGTATTTT.